Listed below are T cell receptor beta chains from one sample, sequenced in a study of blood T cell repertoires in COVID-19. The assay was immunoSEQ multiplex PCR, and TCRdb's table has in-frame clones only and misses some. This sample yields roughly 130,000 clones, of which over 75% are seen a single time; approximately 10% belongs to the top ten. Material: peripheral blood. These TCRs come from a man aged 60-69 years with active or convalescent COVID-19. Each CDR3 is given with its conserved first and last residue. D genes are given only for firm matches. Not all rows give a size; the values are once, few, many and, for expanded clones, a class.

clone size	CDR3 length	D gene	V gene	J gene	CDR3 protein	CDR3 DNA
NA	16	TRBD1	TRBV18	TRBJ1-2	CASSPNNPGQAYGYTF	TGTGCCAGCTCACCAAATAACCCGGGACAGGCCTATGGCTACACCTTC
once	15	NA	TRBV28	TRBJ1-5	CASRPTGYSNQPQHF	TGTGCCAGCAGACCGACAGGCTATAGCAATCAGCCCCAGCATTTT
NA	14	NA	TRBV6-5	TRBJ1-2	CASSYLRGGYGYTF	TGTGCCAGCAGTTACCTCAGGGGCGGCTATGGCTACACCTTC
once	15	TRBD2	TRBV5-1	TRBJ2-3	CASSHGTSGINTQYF	TGCGCCAGCAGCCACGGGACTAGCGGTATTAATACGCAGTATTTT
NA	10	TRBD2	TRBV2	TRBJ2-1	CSSGRTEQFF	TGTTCTAGCGGGAGGACTGAGCAGTTCTTC
NA	13	NA	TRBV9	TRBJ2-5	CASSVTGWETQYF	TGTGCCAGCAGCGTAACAGGGTGGGAGACCCAGTACTTC
NA	15	NA	TRBV5-1	TRBJ2-7	CASSLGNQGTYEQYF	TGCGCCAGCAGCTTGGGGAACCAGGGAACCTACGAGCAGTACTTC
NA	15	NA	TRBV7-6	TRBJ1-4	CASSLAAAENEKLFF	TGTGCCAGCAGCTTAGCTGCGGCCGAGAATGAAAAACTGTTTTTT
NA	15	NA	TRBV21-1	TRBJ2-1	CASSKRTVPYNEQFF	TGTGCCAGCAGCAAACGTACAGTTCCCTACAATGAGCAGTTCTTC
NA	18	TRBD1	TRBV10-2	TRBJ2-2	CASIPDRVVGQDTGELFF	TGCGCCAGCATACCCGACAGGGTTGTAGGTCAGGACACCGGGGAGCTGTTTTTT
NA	14	NA	TRBV6-5	TRBJ2-7	CASNEGLYSYEQYF	TGTGCCAGCAACGAGGGTCTCTACTCCTACGAGCAGTACTTC
NA	13	TRBD1	TRBV27	TRBJ2-7	CASSSATRGQIYF	TGTGCCAGCAGTTCAGCGACCCGGGGACAGATCTACTTC
NA	18	TRBD1	TRBV5-5	TRBJ2-4	CASSLAGTGRLAKNIQYF	TGTGCCAGCAGCTTGGCCGGGACAGGGAGATTAGCCAAAAACATTCAGTACTTC
few	15	NA	TRBV6-6	TRBJ1-1	CASTLHVPGGAEAFF	TGTGCCAGCACCCTTCATGTCCCCGGCGGGGCTGAAGCTTTCTTT
NA	17	TRBD1	TRBV6-6	TRBJ2-3	CASSHRDRVRHTDTQYF	TGTGCCAGCAGTCACAGGGACAGGGTCAGACACACAGATACGCAGTATTTT
NA	16	TRBD2	TRBV6-2/TRBV6-3	TRBJ2-5	CASSYRTSGLQETQYF	TGTGCCAGCAGTTACAGGACTAGCGGCCTCCAAGAGACCCAGTACTTC
NA	13	NA	TRBV19	TRBJ1-2	CASSTQGRYGYTF	TGTGCCAGTAGTACACAGGGAAGGTATGGCTACACCTTC
NA	17	TRBD1	TRBV6-2/TRBV6-3	TRBJ1-1	CASSYRAGGLMNTEAFF	TGTGCCAGCAGTTACCGCGCAGGGGGCTTGATGAACACTGAAGCTTTCTTT
few	14	NA	TRBV6-5	TRBJ2-7	CASRGRDPGHEQYF	TGTGCCAGCAGGGGGCGGGACCCTGGCCACGAGCAGTACTTC
NA	18	TRBD2	TRBV5-1	TRBJ2-7	CASSSTQTSGRFPYEQYF	TGCGCCAGCAGCTCTACCCAGACTAGCGGGAGGTTTCCCTACGAGCAGTACTTC
NA	13	TRBD1	TRBV27	TRBJ2-3	CASTTGGADTQYF	TGTGCCAGTACGACAGGGGGCGCAGATACGCAGTATTTT
few	16	TRBD2	TRBV9	TRBJ2-1	CASSPTGRPLLDEQFF	TGTGCCAGCAGCCCTACCGGGAGGCCTCTTTTGGATGAGCAGTTCTTC
NA	13	NA	TRBV6-6	TRBJ1-1	CASGLKQGPEAFF	TGTGCCAGCGGCTTAAAACAGGGTCCTGAAGCTTTCTTT
NA	16	TRBD1	TRBV9	TRBJ1-6	CASSDARDRENSPLHF	TGTGCCAGCAGCGATGCCCGGGACAGGGAGAATTCACCCCTCCACTTT
NA	13	NA	TRBV11-2	TRBJ1-2	CASSPAGIYGYTF	TGTGCCAGCAGCCCAGCAGGGATCTATGGCTACACCTTC
NA	13	TRBD1	TRBV6-5	TRBJ1-2	CASRGGQGSGYTF	TGTGCCAGCAGAGGTGGACAGGGTAGTGGCTACACCTTC
NA	16	TRBD2	TRBV14	TRBJ2-2	CASSQGGSKATGELFF	TGTGCCAGCAGCCAAGGCGGGAGCAAGGCTACCGGGGAGCTGTTTTTT
NA	15	NA	TRBV3-1/TRBV3-2	TRBJ1-5	CASSQDTTENQPQHF	TGTGCCAGCAGCCAAGATACCACGGAGAATCAGCCCCAGCATTTT